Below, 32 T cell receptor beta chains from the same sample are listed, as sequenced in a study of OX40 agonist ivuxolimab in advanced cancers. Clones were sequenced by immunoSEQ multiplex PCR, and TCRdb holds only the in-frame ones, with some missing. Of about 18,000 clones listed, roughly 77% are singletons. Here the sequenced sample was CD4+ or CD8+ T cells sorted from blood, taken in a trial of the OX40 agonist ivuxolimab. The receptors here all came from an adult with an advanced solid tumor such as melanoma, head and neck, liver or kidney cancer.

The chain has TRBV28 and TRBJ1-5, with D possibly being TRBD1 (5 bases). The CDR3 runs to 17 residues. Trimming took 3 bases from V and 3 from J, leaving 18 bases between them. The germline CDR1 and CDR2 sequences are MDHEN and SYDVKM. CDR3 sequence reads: CASSFSWTGTDNQPQHF. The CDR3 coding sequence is TGTGCCAGCAGTTTCAGCTGGACCGGGACGGACAATCAGCCCCAGCATTTT. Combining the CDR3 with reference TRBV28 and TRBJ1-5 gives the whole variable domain DVKVTQSSRYLVKRTGEKVFLECVQDMDHENMFWYRQDPGLGLRLIYFSYDVKMKEKGDIPEGYSVSREKKERFSLILESASTNQTSMYLCASSFSWTGTDNQPQHFGDGTRLSIL.

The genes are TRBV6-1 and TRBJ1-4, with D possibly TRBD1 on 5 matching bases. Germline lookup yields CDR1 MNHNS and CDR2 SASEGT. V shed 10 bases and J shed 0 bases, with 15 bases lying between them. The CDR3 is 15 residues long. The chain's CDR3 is CANPGRMTTNEKLFF. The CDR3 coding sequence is TGTGCCAACCCGGGACGGATGACAACTAATGAAAAACTGTTTTTT.

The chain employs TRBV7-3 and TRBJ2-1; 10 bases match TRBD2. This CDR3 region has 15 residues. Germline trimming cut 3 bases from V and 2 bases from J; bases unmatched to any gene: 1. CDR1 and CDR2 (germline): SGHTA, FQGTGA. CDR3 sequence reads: CASSFLAGAYNEQFF. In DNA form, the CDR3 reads TGTGCCAGCAGCTTCCTAGCGGGAGCCTACAATGAGCAGTTCTTC.

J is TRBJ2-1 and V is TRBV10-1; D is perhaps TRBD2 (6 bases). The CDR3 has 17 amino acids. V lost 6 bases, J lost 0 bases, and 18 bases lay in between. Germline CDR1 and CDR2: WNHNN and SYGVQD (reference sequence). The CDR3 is CASSPGLKKSSYNEQFF. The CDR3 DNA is TGCGCCAGCAGCCCCGGACTAAAAAAGAGCTCCTACAATGAGCAGTTCTTC.

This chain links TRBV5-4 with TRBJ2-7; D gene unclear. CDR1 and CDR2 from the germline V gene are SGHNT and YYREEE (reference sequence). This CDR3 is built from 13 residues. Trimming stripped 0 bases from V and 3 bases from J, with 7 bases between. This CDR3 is CASSLGVLYEQYF. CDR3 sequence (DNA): TGTGCCAGCAGCTTGGGGGTCCTCTACGAGCAGTACTTC.

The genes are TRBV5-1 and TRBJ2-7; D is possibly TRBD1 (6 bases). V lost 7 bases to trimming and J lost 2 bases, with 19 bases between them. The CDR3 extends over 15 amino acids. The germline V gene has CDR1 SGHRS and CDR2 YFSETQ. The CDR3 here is CASRLADSLAYEQYF. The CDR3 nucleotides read TGCGCCAGCCGCCTGGCGGACAGCCTCGCCTACGAGCAGTACTTC.

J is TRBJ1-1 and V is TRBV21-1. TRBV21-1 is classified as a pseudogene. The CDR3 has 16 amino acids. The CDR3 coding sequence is TGTGCCAGCAGCAACCCTTCGGAGGGAAGGAACACTGAAGCTTTCTTT. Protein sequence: CASSNPSEGRNTEAFF.

The CDR3, as DNA: TGCGCCAGCAGCTTTACCCCAGTTGAATCAGGGGCCAACGTCCTGACTTTC. This gives the protein CASSFTPVESGANVLTF. The rearrangement links TRBV5-1 to TRBJ2-6; no definite D call. Germline-derived CDR1 and CDR2 are SGHRS and YFSETQ. The V end was cut by 2 bases, the J end by 4 bases, with 16 bases between. CDR3 length: 17 residues.

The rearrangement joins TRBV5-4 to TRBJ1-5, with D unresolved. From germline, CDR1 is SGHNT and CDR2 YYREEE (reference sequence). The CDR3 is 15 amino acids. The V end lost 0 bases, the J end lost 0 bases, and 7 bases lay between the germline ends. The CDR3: CASSLGRDSNQPQHF. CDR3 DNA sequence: TGTGCCAGCAGCTTGGGACGGGATAGCAATCAGCCCCAGCATTTT.

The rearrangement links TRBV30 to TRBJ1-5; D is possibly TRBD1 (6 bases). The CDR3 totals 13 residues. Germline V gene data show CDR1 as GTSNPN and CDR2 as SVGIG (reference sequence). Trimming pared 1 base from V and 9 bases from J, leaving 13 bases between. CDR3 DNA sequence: TGTGCCTGGAGTGACGATGTAGGGGGGCCCCAGCATTTT. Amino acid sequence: CAWSDDVGGPQHF.

CDR3 sequence (DNA): TGCGCCAGCAGCCTGGGGGCGGGAGAGGGGACCCAGTACTTC. Its protein product is CASSLGAGEGTQYF. The chain carries TRBV5-1 and TRBJ2-5; D perhaps matches TRBD2 (7 bases). V was shortened by 4 bases and J by 7 bases, with 17 bases between the two germline ends. The CDR3 is made up of 14 amino acids. Germline V gene data show CDR1 as SGHRS and CDR2 as YFSETQ.

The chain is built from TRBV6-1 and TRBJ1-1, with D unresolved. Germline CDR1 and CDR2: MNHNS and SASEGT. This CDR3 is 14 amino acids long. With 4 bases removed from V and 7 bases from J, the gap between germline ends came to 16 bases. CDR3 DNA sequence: TGTGCCAGCAGTGGAGTTTTGGAATACGGTGAAGCTTTCTTT. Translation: CASSGVLEYGEAFF.

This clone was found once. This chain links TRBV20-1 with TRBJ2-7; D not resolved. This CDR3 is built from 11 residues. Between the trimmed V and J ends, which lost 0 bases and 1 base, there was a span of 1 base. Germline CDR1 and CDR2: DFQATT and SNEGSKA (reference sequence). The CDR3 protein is CSARESYEQYF. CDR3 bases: TGCAGTGCTAGAGAATCCTACGAGCAGTACTTC.

CDR3 residues: CATSSTSGISYNEQFF. The CDR3 nucleotides are TGTGCCACCAGCAGTACTAGCGGAATCTCCTACAATGAGCAGTTCTTC. The chain has TRBV15 and TRBJ2-1, with TRBD2 matching over 8 bases. This CDR3 spans 16 amino acids. The trim removed 3 bases at V and 0 bases at J, leaving 4 bases unmatched. CDR1 and CDR2 from the germline V gene are LNHNV and YYDKDF (reference sequence).

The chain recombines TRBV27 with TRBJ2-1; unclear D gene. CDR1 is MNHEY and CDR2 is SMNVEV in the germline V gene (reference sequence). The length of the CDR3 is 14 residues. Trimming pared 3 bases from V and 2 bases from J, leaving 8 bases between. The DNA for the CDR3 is TGTGCCAGCAGTTTGAGTGGGGCCTACAATGAGCAGTTCTTC. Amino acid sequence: CASSLSGAYNEQFF.

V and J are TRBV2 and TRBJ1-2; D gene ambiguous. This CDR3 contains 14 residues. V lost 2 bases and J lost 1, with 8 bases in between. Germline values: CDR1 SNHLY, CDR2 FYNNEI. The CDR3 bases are TGTGCCAGCAGTGAATCGTCGGGTAACTATGGCTACACCTTC. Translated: CASSESSGNYGYTF.

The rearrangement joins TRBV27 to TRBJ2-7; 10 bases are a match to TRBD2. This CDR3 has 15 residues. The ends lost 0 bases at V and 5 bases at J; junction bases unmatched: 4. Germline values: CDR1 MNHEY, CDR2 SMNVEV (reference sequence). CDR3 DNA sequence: TGTGCCAGCAGTTTATCTGGGCTAGCGGGAGACGAGCAGTACTTC. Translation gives CASSLSGLAGDEQYF.

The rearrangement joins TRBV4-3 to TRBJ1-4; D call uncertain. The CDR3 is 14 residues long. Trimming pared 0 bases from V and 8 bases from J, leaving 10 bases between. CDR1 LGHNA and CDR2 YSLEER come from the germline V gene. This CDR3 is CASSQEGIGEKLFF. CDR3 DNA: TGCGCCAGCAGCCAAGAGGGGATTGGGGAAAAACTGTTTTTT.

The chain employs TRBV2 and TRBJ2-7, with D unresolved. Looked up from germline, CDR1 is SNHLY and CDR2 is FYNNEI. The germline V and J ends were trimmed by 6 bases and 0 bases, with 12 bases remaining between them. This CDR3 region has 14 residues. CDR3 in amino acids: CASRSSQLSYEQYF. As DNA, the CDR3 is TGTGCCAGCAGATCCTCACAGCTCTCCTACGAGCAGTACTTC.

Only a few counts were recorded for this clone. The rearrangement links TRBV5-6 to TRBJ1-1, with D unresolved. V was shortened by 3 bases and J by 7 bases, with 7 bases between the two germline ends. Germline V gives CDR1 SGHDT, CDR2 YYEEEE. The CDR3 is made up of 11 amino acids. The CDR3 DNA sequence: TGTGCCAGCAGCTACTCTGTTGAAGCTTTCTTT. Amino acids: CASSYSVEAFF.

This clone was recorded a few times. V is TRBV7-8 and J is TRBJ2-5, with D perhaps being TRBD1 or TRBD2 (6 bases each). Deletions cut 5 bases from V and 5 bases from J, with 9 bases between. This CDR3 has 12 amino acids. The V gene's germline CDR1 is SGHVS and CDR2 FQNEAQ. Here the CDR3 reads CASSQGGETQYF. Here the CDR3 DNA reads TGTGCCAGCAGCCAAGGGGGGGAGACCCAGTACTTC.

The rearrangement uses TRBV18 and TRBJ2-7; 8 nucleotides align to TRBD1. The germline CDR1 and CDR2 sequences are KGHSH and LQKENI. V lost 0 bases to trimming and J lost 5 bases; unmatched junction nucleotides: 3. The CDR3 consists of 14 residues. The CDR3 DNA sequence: TGTGCCAGCTCACCACCGGGACAGGAAGACGAGCAGTACTTC. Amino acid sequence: CASSPPGQEDEQYF.

This CDR3 is CASSYSLATNTEAFF. The CDR3, as DNA: TGTGCCAGCAGTTACTCTCTAGCCACGAACACTGAAGCTTTCTTT. This chain joins TRBV6-6 and TRBJ1-1; D uncertain. CDR3 length equals 15 residues. The V end lost 0 bases, the J end lost 1 base, and 9 bases lay between the germline ends. Germline CDR1 reads MNHNY; CDR2 reads SVGAGI (reference sequence).

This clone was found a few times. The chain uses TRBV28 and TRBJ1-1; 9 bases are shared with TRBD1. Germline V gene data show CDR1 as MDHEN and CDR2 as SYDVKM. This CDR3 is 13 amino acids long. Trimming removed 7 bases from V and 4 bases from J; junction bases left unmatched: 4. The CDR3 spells CASNKQGATEAFF. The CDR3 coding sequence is TGTGCCAGCAACAAACAGGGGGCCACTGAAGCTTTCTTT.

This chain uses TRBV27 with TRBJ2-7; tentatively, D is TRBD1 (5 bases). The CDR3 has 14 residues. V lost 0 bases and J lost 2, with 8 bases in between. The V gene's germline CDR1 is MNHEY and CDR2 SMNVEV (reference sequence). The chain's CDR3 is CASSLSSRAYEQYF. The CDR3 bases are TGTGCCAGCAGTTTATCATCCAGGGCCTACGAGCAGTACTTC.

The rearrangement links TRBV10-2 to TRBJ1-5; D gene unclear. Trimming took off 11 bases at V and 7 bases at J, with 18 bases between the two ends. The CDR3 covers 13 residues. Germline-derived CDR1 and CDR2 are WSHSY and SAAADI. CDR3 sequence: CAASRSMDQPQHF. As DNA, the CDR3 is TGCGCCGCATCACGGTCGATGGACCAGCCCCAGCATTTT.

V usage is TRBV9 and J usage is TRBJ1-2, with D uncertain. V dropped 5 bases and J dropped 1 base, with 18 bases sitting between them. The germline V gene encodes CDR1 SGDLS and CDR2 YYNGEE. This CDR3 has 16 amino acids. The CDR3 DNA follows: TGTGCCAGCAGGAGCTTAGTAGGCGCTTATAACTATGGCTACACCTTC. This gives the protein CASRSLVGAYNYGYTF.

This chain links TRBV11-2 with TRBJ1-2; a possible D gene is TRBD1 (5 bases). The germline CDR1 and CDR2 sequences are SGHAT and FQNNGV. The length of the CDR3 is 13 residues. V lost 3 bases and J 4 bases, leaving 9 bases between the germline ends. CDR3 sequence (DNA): TGTGCCAGCAGCTTTGGGGGGGGCTATGGCTACACCTTC. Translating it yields CASSFGGGYGYTF.

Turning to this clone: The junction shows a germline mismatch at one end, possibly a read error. The CDR3, as DNA: TGTGCCAGCAGTGAGGTGGACAGGCCGGGAGTCTTC. As protein: CASSEVDRPGVF. The rearrangement links TRBV2 to TRBJ2-1; a possible D gene is TRBD1 (7 bases). The CDR3 has 12 residues. CDR1 and CDR2 (germline): SNHLY, FYNNEI.

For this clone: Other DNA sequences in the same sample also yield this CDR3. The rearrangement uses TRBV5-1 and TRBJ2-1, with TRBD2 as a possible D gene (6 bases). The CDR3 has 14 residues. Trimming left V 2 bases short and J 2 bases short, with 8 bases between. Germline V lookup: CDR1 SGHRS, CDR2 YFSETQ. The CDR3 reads CASSFSGAYNEQFF. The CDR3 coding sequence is TGCGCCAGCAGCTTTTCGGGGGCCTACAATGAGCAGTTCTTC. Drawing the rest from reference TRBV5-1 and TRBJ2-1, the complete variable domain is KAGVTQTPRYLIKTRGQQVTLSCSPISGHRSVSWYQQTPGQGLQFLFEYFSETQRNKGNFPGRFSGRQFSNSRSEMNVSTLELGDSALYLCASSFSGAYNEQFFGPGTRLTVL.

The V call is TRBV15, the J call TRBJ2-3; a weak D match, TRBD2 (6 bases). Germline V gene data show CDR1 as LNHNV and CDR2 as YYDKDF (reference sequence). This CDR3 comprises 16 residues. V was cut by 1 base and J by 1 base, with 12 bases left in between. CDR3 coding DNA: TGTGCCACCAGCAGAGGGGGAGGCGGGCGCACAGATACGCAGTATTTT. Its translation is CATSRGGGGRTDTQYF.

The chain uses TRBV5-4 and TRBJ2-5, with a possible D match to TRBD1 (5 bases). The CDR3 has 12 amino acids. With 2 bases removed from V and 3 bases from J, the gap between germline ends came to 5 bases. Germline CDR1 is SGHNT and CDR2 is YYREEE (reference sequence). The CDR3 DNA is TGTGCCAGCAGCTTACAGGAAGAGACCCAGTACTTC. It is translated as CASSLQEETQYF.